This T cell receptor (beta chain) appears in the sequencing data of a study of blood T cell repertoires in COVID-19. Study in general: COVID-19 samples from acute and convalescent phases originated in the United States, Italy and Spain.

This CDR3 is built from 14 residues. Germline CDR1 reads SGHRS; CDR2 reads YFSETQ. J gave up 9 bases and V 4 bases, and 10 bases lay outside the gene matches. Assay used: immunoSEQ multiplex PCR; TCRdb lists only in-frame clones, some missing. The sample has roughly 50,000 clones; over 75% are singletons. Sequencing was performed on peripheral blood. V and J are TRBV5-1 and TRBJ1-2, with TRBD1 identical over 9 bases. This receptor was taken from a woman between 40 and 55 years old with active COVID-19. DNA of the CDR3: TGCGCCAGCAGCGTCGGACAGGGGAATACACGCTACACCTTC. It codes for CASSVGQGNTRYTF.